The rows below give T cell receptor beta chains drawn from one sample of a study of blood T cell repertoires in COVID-19. Here immunoSEQ multiplex PCR was the method, and the copy in TCRdb shows in-frame clones only, minus some. The top ten clones hold roughly 9.6% of a sample with hundreds of thousands of clones, roughly 80% of them seen once. The sequenced sample was peripheral blood. These receptors all come from a woman at least 80 years old with acute or convalescent COVID-19. Both conserved end residues are part of each CDR3. The D gene is left open where the match is weak. Only part of the rows carry a size: once, few, many, or a class if the clone is expanded.

TRBJ1-2 NA NA TRBV3-1/TRBV3-2 CASSLNRDYGYTF TGTGCCAGCAGCCTAAACAGGGACTATGGCTACACCTTC
TRBJ1-6 NA TRBD1 TRBV9 CASSVGTGRDSPLHF TGTGCCAGCAGCGTCGGGACAGGGAGGGATTCACCCCTCCACTTT
TRBJ2-7 once TRBD1 TRBV28 CASSLGGYRGREQYF TGTGCCAGCAGTTTAGGGGGGTACAGGGGGCGTGAGCAGTACTTC
TRBJ2-1 NA TRBD2 TRBV28 CASTSLREGYNEQFF TGTGCCAGCACATCCCTCAGGGAGGGGTACAATGAGCAGTTCTTC
TRBJ2-1 NA NA TRBV2 CASSSDNYNEQFF TGTGCCAGCAGTTCAGACAACTACAATGAGCAGTTCTTC
TRBJ2-5 once NA TRBV6-1 CASSERGMSETQYF TGTGCCAGCAGTGAAAGGGGGATGTCGGAGACCCAGTACTTC
TRBJ2-5 NA NA TRBV2 CASSEMKGGFETQYF TGTGCCAGCAGTGAAATGAAGGGGGGGTTTGAGACCCAGTACTTC
TRBJ2-7 NA NA TRBV27 CASRQGQSSYEQYF TGTGCCAGTCGCCAGGGCCAGAGCTCCTACGAGCAGTACTTC
TRBJ1-1 NA TRBD1 TRBV18 CASSPVTGPNTEAFF TGTGCCAGCTCACCAGTGACAGGGCCGAACACTGAAGCTTTCTTT
TRBJ2-1 once TRBD2 TRBV2 CASLAGVPNEQFF TGTGCCAGCCTAGCGGGGGTACCGAATGAGCAGTTCTTC
TRBJ1-6 NA TRBD1 TRBV7-8 CASSLGQGANSPLHF TGTGCCAGCAGCTTAGGACAGGGGGCCAACTCACCCCTCCACTTT
TRBJ1-6 NA NA TRBV5-4 CASSLAGVVNSPLHF TGTGCCAGCAGCTTAGCAGGGGTAGTAAATTCACCCCTCCACTTT
TRBJ2-3 NA TRBD1 TRBV7-9 CASSPGGATDTQYF TGTGCCAGCAGCCCAGGGGGCGCAACAGATACGCAGTATTTT
TRBJ1-2 few NA TRBV19 CAVGQPNYGYTF TGTGCCGTCGGACAGCCTAACTATGGCTACACCTTC
TRBJ1-1 NA TRBD1 TRBV6-5 CASRRTGGTEAFF TGTGCCAGCAGGAGGACAGGGGGCACTGAAGCTTTCTTT
TRBJ1-2 NA TRBD1 TRBV5-4 CASSLGQGREGGYTF TGTGCCAGCAGCTTGGGACAGGGGCGCGAAGGAGGCTACACCTTC
TRBJ1-2 NA NA TRBV3-1/TRBV3-2 CASSPRGSNGYTF TGTGCCAGCAGCCCCAGGGGCTCTAATGGCTACACCTTC
TRBJ2-1 NA TRBD1 TRBV2 CASSDVRGQRNEQFF TGTGCCAGCAGTGATGTTAGGGGACAGAGGAATGAGCAGTTCTTC
TRBJ2-2 NA TRBD2 TRBV4-1 CASSQETSGVRGGTGELFF TGCGCCAGCAGCCAAGAGACTAGCGGGGTACGAGGGGGGACCGGGGAGCTGTTTTTT
TRBJ2-7 NA TRBD1 TRBV10-2 CASSDPPTGITYEQYF TGCGCCAGCAGTGACCCCCCGACAGGGATAACCTACGAGCAGTACTTC
TRBJ2-7 few TRBD1 TRBV2 CASSEDRAGGYYEQYF TGTGCCAGCAGTGAAGATCGGGCAGGGGGATACTACGAGCAGTACTTC
TRBJ1-1 NA TRBD1 TRBV24-1 CATSEAGQGARTEAFF TGTGCCACCAGTGAGGCCGGACAGGGGGCGCGAACTGAAGCTTTCTTT
TRBJ2-7 NA TRBD2 TRBV3-1/TRBV3-2 CASSQGWSGGLNEQYF TGTGCCAGCAGCCAAGGTTGGAGCGGGGGCTTGAACGAGCAGTACTTC
TRBJ1-6 NA NA TRBV2 CASRYDSSYNSPLHF TGTGCCAGCAGATACGACAGCTCCTATAATTCACCCCTCCACTTT
TRBJ1-6 few TRBD1 TRBV7-3 CASSTGAGSPLHF TGTGCCAGCAGCACAGGGGCAGGTTCACCCCTCCACTTT
TRBJ1-1 NA TRBD1 TRBV6-5 CASSPPATGREAFF TGTGCCAGCAGCCCCCCAGCGACAGGGCGGGAAGCTTTCTTT
TRBJ2-7 NA TRBD2 TRBV30 CACQRGASYEQYF TGTGCCTGCCAGCGGGGGGCCTCCTACGAGCAGTACTTC
TRBJ2-1 NA NA TRBV6-1 CASSESSGNEQFF TGTGCCAGCAGTGAATCGTCAGGCAATGAGCAGTTCTTC
TRBJ1-5 NA NA TRBV2 CASTEGPVQPQHF TGTGCCAGCACCGAGGGTCCGGTTCAGCCCCAGCATTTT